This T cell receptor (beta chain) was profiled in a study of shared clonotypes between healthy human individuals. TCRdb keeps only in-frame clones here, not all; method: immunoSEQ multiplex PCR. This repertoire shows roughly 490,000 clones, about three quarters found once; its top ten account for roughly 13%. The CDR3 runs 16 residues. V lost 4 bases and J 3 bases, leaving 16 bases between the germline ends. Germline CDR1 and CDR2: SGHNT and YYREEE (reference sequence). The sequenced sample consisted of PBMCs. The gene calls are TRBV5-4 and TRBJ2-2, with TRBD1 as a possible D gene (6 bases). This sequence originates from a woman aged 40 to 49 in good health. Some clones in this sample may be carry-over from other donors' samples. The CDR3: CASSLLGAGDTGELFF. DNA for the CDR3: TGTGCCAGCAGCCTATTGGGGGCAGGGGACACCGGGGAGCTGTTTTTT.